This T cell receptor beta chain was found in a study of neoadjuvant anti-PD-1 for oral cavity cancer. Across the study: Patients without progression received a fourth nivolumab dose around day 43, then surgical resection on days 50-56.

This clone was observed at least ten times. Here immunoSEQ multiplex PCR was the method, and the copy in TCRdb shows in-frame clones only, minus some. Of about 37,000 clones detected, approximately 40% appear once; the ten largest clones hold approximately 15%. V was shortened by 6 bases and J by 10 bases, with 10 bases between the two germline ends. Germline CDR1 reads MNHEY; CDR2 reads SVGAGI. The CDR3 length is 12 residues. Sample time point: after neoadjuvant nivolumab, at surgical resection. These newly diagnosed stage II-IVA oral cavity squamous cell carcinoma patients had no prior systemic or radiation treatment. The patients had HPV-negative, locally advanced oral cavity squamous cell carcinoma.

The sequenced sample was tumor tissue, obtained after nivolumab (anti-PD-1) treatment. This sequence joins TRBV6-5 and TRBJ1-6, with D unclear. This clonotype was sampled from a person aged 40 to 85 with oral cavity squamous cell carcinoma. This CDR3 is CASRERASPLHF. CDR3 nucleotides: TGTGCCAGCAGGGAGAGAGCGTCACCCCTCCACTTT.